The entry below gives a single TCR beta chain sequence along with its context. This specimen comes from a study of blood T cell repertoires in COVID-19. The data were produced by immunoSEQ multiplex PCR, yet TCRdb's version contains in-frame clones alone and is incomplete. This repertoire shows 150,000 to 160,000 clones, over 65% found once; its top ten account for roughly 1.5%. This TCR derives from a man at least 80 years old with acute or convalescent COVID-19. Sequenced: peripheral blood.

The DNA of the CDR3 is TGTGCCACCAGCAGAGATCAAGGTACAGGGGGTGAAAAACTGTTTTTT. Its protein is CATSRDQGTGGEKLFF. The rearrangement joins TRBV15 to TRBJ1-4, with TRBD1 identical over 8 bases. The length of the CDR3 is 16 residues. V gave up 0 bases and J gave up 7 bases; unmatched junction bases: 7. CDR1 and CDR2 (germline): LNHNV, YYDKDF (reference sequence). Complete variable domain (other parts from reference TRBV15 and TRBJ1-4): DAMVIQNPRYQVTQFGKPVTLSCSQTLNHNVMYWYQQKSSQAPKLLFHYYDKDFNNEADTPDNFQSRRPNTSFCFLDIRSPGLGDTAMYLCATSRDQGTGGEKLFFGSGTQLSVL.